This TCR beta chain was identified during a study of CD4 T cells in relation to SARS-CoV-2 and coronaviruses (TCRdb year 2021). Broadly, across the study: In the ViraFEST assay, PBMCs were cultured with antigen for about eleven days, after which TCR beta CDR3s were sequenced to identify clonal expansions specific to the antigen. An HIV-1 Nef peptide pool or a no-peptide culture served as the negative reference condition. Shared crossreactive spike epitopes were mapped to their HLA restriction using patient-derived lymphoblastoid cell lines. At the level of individual TCR clonotypes, the study measured memory CD4+ T cell crossreactivity between SARS-CoV-2 spike protein and common cold coronavirus spike proteins. The Adaptive Biotechnologies TCR-sequencing kit was used to sequence samples from a few pre-COVID donors and the naive versus memory experiments, while other data came from Illumina-based sequencing. For other donors in the study, expansion assays were sequenced with a different, Illumina-based TCR-beta assay. Beyond this particular receptor, the publication reports: In roughly 65% of donors, memory CD4+ clonotypes turned up that crossrecognized SARS-CoV-2 and at least one common cold coronavirus spike. No donor contributed both pre-pandemic and post-infection samples, which limited tracing the source of pre-existing responses. The study was limited by small numbers of patients and tested TCRs. Significantly weaker SARS-CoV-2-driven expansion was shown by crossreactive clones than by monoreactive clones, consistent with antigenic imprinting. Since the crossreactivity analysis centred on spike protein, crossreactivity against other viral proteins was not assessed.

CD4+ T cells from unexposed donors were collected before the COVID-19 pandemic (2011-2018). Following 10 days of culture, the EasySep CD4+ T cell isolation kit was used to isolate CD4+ T cells. Unexposed donor CD4+ T cells were tested for reactivity to SARS-CoV-2 S and N and four common cold coronavirus spike pools, as cell number allowed. PBMCs were cultured at roughly 2.2 million per well in IMDM supplemented with roughly 5% human AB serum and 10 IU/ml IL-2. Half of the culture medium was replaced with fresh IL-2-containing medium on days 3 and 7. Each peptide culture condition was generally run in triplicate replicate wells. The leukapheresis product used for the unexposed donors was purchased from a commercial source. Ficoll-Paque PLUS gradient centrifugation was used to isolate PBMCs from leukapheresis product or whole blood. The PBMCs went either fresh into the expansion assay or into cryopreservation at -140 degrees C. The QIAamp Micro DNA Kit was used to extract genomic DNA from the CD4+ T cells.

Taken from cysteine to phenylalanine, the CDR3 has 15 residues. Only the CDR3 part of the read is kept: 45 bases, read in frame from the first base. V loses 4 bases at its end and J loses 6 bases; junction bases beyond the gene matches: 12. The germline V gene specifies SGHTS as CDR1 and YDEGEE as CDR2. Comment on this clone: The antigen it recognizes is unknown. Within one base of it there is no much larger clone, and no base qualities were kept.

The library was generated by the immunoSEQ multiplex PCR assay. Turning to the authors' computational methods: Preprocessing removed nonproductive sequences and CDR3s not starting with C, not ending with F or W, or shorter than 7 amino acids. The MANAFEST web app identified antigen-specific clonotypes based on expansion compared with the reference and other culture wells. A clone was considered positive if significant expansion relative to the reference culture was observed in 2 of 3 replicate wells at an FDR below 0.05. To be called positive, a clone also had to show significant expansion compared with every other tandem well and an odds ratio greater than 5. After three terminal residues were trimmed from each end, CDR3 homology was quantified as pairwise Levenshtein distance using the stringdist R package. In its TCRdb copy, this immuneACCESS table keeps in-frame sequences only and misses some clones. Where compared with another copy, unresolved V genes explain less than half of these, and the others have no known cause. V, J and clone size reflect that table, while D and trimming were determined from the DNA. The sample table lists approximately 17,000 clones, approximately 80% of them with a count of one. 15% to 17% of the sample rests with the top ten.

This TCR derives from a human donor in good health. Sequencing was done on a sample of CD4+ T cells from PBMCs, cultured in vitro. Here the chain combines TRBV5-8 and TRBJ2-7; 8 junctional bases match TRBD1. The CDR3 loop reads CASSPGTGLVFEQYF. The DNA sequence reads TGTGCCAGCAGCCCGGGGACAGGATTGGTTTTCGAGCAGTACTTC.